This record concerns one T cell receptor beta chain sequence. Its specificity is unknown. This entry comes from a study of CD8 T cells in ankylosing spondylitis. Findings of the study overall: Significant enrichment of disease-linked clones was reportedly seen in matched ankylosing spondylitis synovial fluid. In ankylosing spondylitis blood, a motif of eight highly homologous TCR beta variants appeared characteristic. Clones linked to the disease showed a CD8+ phenotype. They occurred at relatively low frequencies in peripheral blood.

In germline, CDR1 is MGHRA, CDR2 YSYEKL. Trimming took 0 bases from V and 1 from J, leaving 11 bases between them. CDR3 length equals 16 residues. Scientists made TCR beta libraries using quantitative 5'-RACE with molecular barcodes. MiXCR was run by TCRdb on the 5' RACE reads, yielding one entry per CDR3 protein. Among 250,000 to 350,000 distinct CDR3 sequences, about 20% were seen once, and the ten largest hold under 8.5%. This chain uses TRBV4-1 with TRBJ2-3; D is unresolved. Sequencing was performed on blood, either unsorted or a sorted T cell fraction (not recorded which). The source of this sequence is a male donor with ankylosing spondylitis or in good health (not recorded which). CDR3 residues: CASSQDPPSRTDTQYF. CDR3 bases: TGCGCCAGCAGCCAAGACCCACCGAGTCGCACAGATACGCAGTATTTT.